The rows below give T cell receptor beta chains drawn from one sample of a study of control samples from healthy donors and cancer patients. TCRdb's table, derived via immunoSEQ multiplex PCR, lists solely in-frame clones and lacks some. The data contain 170,000 or so clones, over 85% of them seen just once; the ten biggest clones take up 8.5%. The sequenced sample was blood. These receptors all stem from a woman between 40 and 55 years old in good health. CDR3s include the opening cysteine and the closing phenylalanine or tryptophan.

cdr3_aa: CASSQRTGRDEQYF; v_call: TRBV14; j_call: TRBJ2-7
cdr3_aa: CASSQAGGPAGIYEQYF; v_call: TRBV4-3; j_call: TRBJ2-7
cdr3_aa: CASSIGQISGANVLTF; v_call: TRBV19; j_call: TRBJ2-6
cdr3_aa: CASSLVYFNYGYTF; v_call: TRBV7-9; j_call: TRBJ1-2
cdr3_aa: CASSLASGEETQYF; v_call: TRBV7-2; j_call: TRBJ2-5
cdr3_aa: CASSEDRVGQPQHF; v_call: TRBV18; j_call: TRBJ1-5
cdr3_aa: CASSLDRGYGYTF; v_call: TRBV7-2; j_call: TRBJ1-2
cdr3_aa: CASSLSLAGGHITDTQYF; v_call: TRBV11-2; j_call: TRBJ2-3
cdr3_aa: CASSQEFHQPQHF; v_call: TRBV4-1; j_call: TRBJ1-5
cdr3_aa: CASSLAPGELFF; v_call: TRBV4-3; j_call: TRBJ2-2
cdr3_aa: CASSSRQGNGNTIYF; v_call: TRBV27; j_call: TRBJ1-3
cdr3_aa: CASSLEANQPQHF; v_call: TRBV7-8; j_call: TRBJ1-5
cdr3_aa: CASSFPPGTGGGYTF; v_call: TRBV7-2; j_call: TRBJ1-2
cdr3_aa: CATSDSLVTGSYNEQFF; v_call: TRBV24-1; j_call: TRBJ2-1
cdr3_aa: CASSKNEVGTQYF; v_call: TRBV6-5; j_call: TRBJ2-5
cdr3_aa: CASSQGGRLLGQYF; v_call: TRBV3-1/TRBV3-2; j_call: TRBJ2-7
cdr3_aa: CASSLNQGAGEKLFF; v_call: TRBV5-1; j_call: TRBJ1-4
cdr3_aa: CASSQEIANTEAFF; v_call: TRBV4-2; j_call: TRBJ1-1
cdr3_aa: CASRSRDRVNEQFF; v_call: TRBV6-5; j_call: TRBJ2-1
cdr3_aa: CASSPDRIYGYTF; v_call: TRBV18; j_call: TRBJ1-2
cdr3_aa: CASSQAFELGGETQYF; v_call: TRBV4-3; j_call: TRBJ2-5
cdr3_aa: CASSIEGEPYTF; v_call: TRBV19; j_call: TRBJ1-2
cdr3_aa: CASSFGQSAWYTEAFF; v_call: TRBV5-1; j_call: TRBJ1-1
cdr3_aa: CASSDISNQPQHF; v_call: TRBV18; j_call: TRBJ1-5
cdr3_aa: CASSLTVNTEAFF; v_call: TRBV12-3/TRBV12-4; j_call: TRBJ1-1
cdr3_aa: CASSLNRGDTEAFF; v_call: TRBV5-1; j_call: TRBJ1-1
cdr3_aa: CASSSGTGLSSYNSPLHF; v_call: TRBV6-2/TRBV6-3; j_call: TRBJ1-6
cdr3_aa: CASSLTSGAIYEQYF; v_call: TRBV27; j_call: TRBJ2-7
cdr3_aa: CASSLGGASTDTQYF; v_call: TRBV7-7; j_call: TRBJ2-3
cdr3_aa: CASSLGLTRTGGRYEQYF; v_call: TRBV5-5; j_call: TRBJ2-7
cdr3_aa: CASTEQATYQPQHF; v_call: TRBV6-5; j_call: TRBJ1-5
cdr3_aa: CASSLVVGRGDTQYF; v_call: TRBV5-1; j_call: TRBJ2-3
cdr3_aa: CASSSASLGAQETQYF; v_call: TRBV13; j_call: TRBJ2-5
cdr3_aa: CASSLLGQGGQETQYF; v_call: TRBV7-7; j_call: TRBJ2-5
cdr3_aa: CASSVESPASLFF; v_call: TRBV9; j_call: TRBJ2-1
cdr3_aa: CASSPRGFGGSNTEAFF; v_call: TRBV7-9; j_call: TRBJ1-1
cdr3_aa: CSVELTSTDTQYF; v_call: TRBV29-1; j_call: TRBJ2-3
cdr3_aa: CASSQRTGLFLNTGELFF; v_call: TRBV4-1; j_call: TRBJ2-2
cdr3_aa: CASRGDTEAFF; v_call: TRBV6-5; j_call: TRBJ1-1
cdr3_aa: CASSEPTEGGDNEKLFF; v_call: TRBV21-1; j_call: TRBJ1-4
cdr3_aa: CASSYSYRGQRYGYTF; v_call: TRBV6-5; j_call: TRBJ1-2